The rows below give T cell receptor beta chains drawn from one sample of a study of blood T cell repertoires in COVID-19. Assay used: immunoSEQ multiplex PCR; TCRdb lists only in-frame clones, some missing. The sample has some 280,000 clones; 86% are singletons. Source material: peripheral blood. The receptors originated from a woman in her 30s with active or convalescent COVID-19. The CDR3 runs from the conserved cysteine through the conserved F or W. D genes are given only for firm matches. Clone sizes are given selectively: once, few, many, or a class where the clone is expanded.

V gene	J gene	D gene	clone size	CDR3 protein	CDR3 DNA
TRBV5-1	TRBJ1-1	TRBD1	NA	CASSPGQGAMRTEAFF	TGCGCCAGCAGCCCGGGACAGGGGGCGATGAGAACTGAAGCTTTCTTT
TRBV6-5	TRBJ1-3	NA	NA	CASSLNTIYF	TGTGCCAGCAGTCTAAACACCATATATTTT
TRBV4-1	TRBJ2-1	TRBD2	NA	CASSQEWAGGVYNEQFF	TGCGCCAGCAGCCAAGAATGGGCGGGGGGGGTTTACAATGAGCAGTTCTTC
TRBV9	TRBJ1-6	NA	NA	CASTPRMANSPLHF	TGTGCCAGCACCCCACGAATGGCAAATTCACCCCTCCACTTT
TRBV9	TRBJ2-5	TRBD1	NA	CASSGQGRHSQETQYF	TGTGCCAGCAGCGGACAGGGTAGACATAGTCAAGAGACCCAGTACTTC
TRBV14	TRBJ2-3	TRBD2	NA	CASSQVGLAGGTDTQYF	TGTGCCAGCAGCCAAGTGGGACTAGCGGGGGGAACAGATACGCAGTATTTT
TRBV7-2	TRBJ2-5	NA	once	CASSPQKETQYF	TGTGCCAGCAGCCCCCAAAAAGAGACCCAGTACTTC
TRBV7-9	TRBJ2-5	NA	NA	CASSFRSMLAKETQYF	TGTGCCAGCAGCTTCAGGTCGATGCTGGCGAAAGAGACCCAGTACTTC
TRBV6-6	TRBJ1-4	NA	NA	CASSLSTGSTNEKLFF	TGTGCCAGCAGCCTTTCAACAGGTTCAACTAATGAAAAACTGTTTTTT
TRBV21-1	TRBJ2-1	NA	NA	CASSKREVGSYNEQFF	TGTGCCAGCAGCAAACGGGAGGTAGGGTCCTACAATGAGCAGTTCTTC
TRBV3-1/TRBV3-2	TRBJ2-1	NA	NA	CASTLSGSSYNEQFF	TGTGCCAGCACCCTTAGCGGAAGCTCCTACAATGAGCAGTTCTTC
TRBV6-2/TRBV6-3	TRBJ2-1	NA	NA	CASSSGWGVDNEQFF	TGTGCCAGCAGTTCCGGGTGGGGGGTGGACAATGAGCAGTTCTTC
TRBV11-2	TRBJ2-7	TRBD2	NA	CASSLTSGATPYEQYF	TGTGCCAGCAGCCTTACTAGCGGGGCGACACCCTACGAGCAGTACTTC
TRBV9	TRBJ2-7	TRBD1	NA	CASSASDRAGEQYF	TGTGCCAGCAGCGCCTCGGACAGGGCAGGCGAGCAGTACTTC
TRBV7-2	TRBJ1-1	NA	NA	CASNRRGAEAFF	TGTGCCAGCAACAGGAGGGGCGCTGAAGCTTTCTTT
TRBV27	TRBJ2-7	TRBD1	NA	CASSSRQGRSYEQYF	TGTGCCAGCAGTAGCAGACAGGGAAGAAGTTACGAGCAGTACTTC
TRBV5-5	TRBJ2-5	TRBD1	NA	CASSFRTGSSQETQYF	TGTGCCAGCAGCTTCAGGACAGGGAGCAGCCAAGAGACCCAGTACTTC
TRBV7-9	TRBJ2-5	TRBD2	few	CASSSLNGLAGDETQYF	TGTGCCAGCAGCTCTCTAAATGGACTAGCGGGGGATGAGACCCAGTACTTC
TRBV9	TRBJ1-3	NA	NA	CASSVAGSGSGNTIYF	TGTGCCAGCAGCGTAGCGGGGTCCGGCTCTGGAAACACCATATATTTT
TRBV7-9	TRBJ1-1	NA	NA	CASSLSGTEAFF	TGTGCCAGCAGCCTCTCGGGGACTGAAGCTTTCTTT
TRBV10-3	TRBJ1-1	NA	NA	CAISESRGGNTEAFF	TGTGCCATCAGTGAGTCCCGGGGAGGGAACACTGAAGCTTTCTTT
TRBV12-3/TRBV12-4	TRBJ1-6	NA	once	CASRLADSPLHF	TGTGCCAGCAGACTAGCAGATAGCCCCCTCCACTTT
TRBV28	TRBJ1-2	TRBD1	NA	CASSWGTGNYGYTF	TGTGCCAGCAGTTGGGGGACAGGGAACTATGGCTACACCTTC
TRBV29-1	TRBJ2-3	NA	NA	CSVPSPSEDTQYF	TGCAGCGTCCCCTCCCCTAGCGAAGATACGCAGTATTTT
TRBV2	TRBJ2-3	NA	NA	CASSVEGSGADTQYF	TGTGCCAGCAGTGTGGAGGGTTCGGGAGCGGATACGCAGTATTTT
TRBV30	TRBJ2-5	TRBD2	NA	CAWSQTTGTSGTQYF	TGTGCCTGGAGTCAAACTACCGGGACTAGTGGGACCCAGTACTTC
TRBV4-3	TRBJ1-3	NA	NA	CASSHLATGSSGNTIYF	TGCGCCAGCAGCCACTTAGCGACAGGCTCCTCTGGAAACACCATATATTTT
TRBV7-9	TRBJ1-6	TRBD1	few	CASSLGGTANSPLHF	TGTGCCAGCAGCTTAGGTGGGACAGCCAATTCACCCCTCCACTTT
TRBV2	TRBJ1-1	NA	NA	CASNKVGGTEAFF	TGTGCCAGCAATAAAGTGGGGGGCACTGAAGCTTTCTTT
TRBV6-5	TRBJ2-1	TRBD1	NA	CASSYSWDSQLGEQFF	TGTGCCAGCAGTTACTCCTGGGACAGTCAATTGGGTGAGCAGTTCTTC
TRBV9	TRBJ2-1	NA	NA	CASSVVGAYNEQFF	TGTGCCAGCAGCGTAGTCGGGGCCTACAATGAGCAGTTCTTC
TRBV6-1	TRBJ1-1	TRBD1	NA	CASSDPQGGRTEAFF	TGTGCCAGCAGTGACCCCCAGGGGGGCCGCACTGAAGCTTTCTTT
TRBV7-9	TRBJ1-1	NA	NA	CASSSGDTRSAFF	TGTGCCAGCAGCTCGGGGGATACGAGGTCGGCTTTCTTT
TRBV10-3	TRBJ1-3	TRBD1	NA	CAISESHRGGGNTIYF	TGTGCCATCAGTGAGTCACACAGGGGTGGTGGAAACACCATATATTTT
TRBV7-7	TRBJ2-7	TRBD1	NA	CASSKDRGSEQYF	TGTGCTAGCAGCAAAGACAGGGGGAGCGAGCAGTACTTC
TRBV6-5	TRBJ2-7	NA	NA	CASRVSRSSYEQYF	TGTGCCAGCAGAGTAAGTAGGAGTTCCTACGAGCAGTACTTC
TRBV5-5	TRBJ2-5	NA	NA	CASSLIQGHWETQYF	TGTGCCAGCAGCTTGATTCAGGGCCATTGGGAGACCCAGTACTTC
TRBV4-3	TRBJ2-5	NA	NA	CASSQDFGTQYF	TGCGCCAGCAGCCAAGATTTCGGGACCCAGTACTTC
TRBV4-1	TRBJ2-3	TRBD2	NA	CASSQGLGLAGGWADTQYF	TGCGCCAGCAGCCAAGGTTTGGGACTAGCGGGGGGGTGGGCAGATACGCAGTATTTT
TRBV28	TRBJ2-7	TRBD2	NA	CASGLAGGHEQYF	TGTGCCAGCGGACTAGCGGGGGGTCACGAGCAGTACTTC
TRBV24-1	TRBJ1-2	NA	NA	CATSDTRGGKNYGYTF	TGTGCCACCAGTGACACCCGGGGGGGGAAGAACTATGGCTACACCTTC
TRBV25-1	TRBJ2-5	TRBD1	NA	CATRSPGQVKETQYF	TGTGCCACCCGATCCCCGGGACAGGTAAAAGAGACCCAGTACTTC
TRBV6-5	TRBJ1-1	NA	NA	CASSSPAPEGPEAFF	TGTGCCAGCAGTTCCCCGGCCCCGGAGGGCCCTGAAGCTTTCTTT
TRBV10-1	TRBJ1-1	TRBD1	NA	CARLGTGVTEAFF	TGCGCCAGATTGGGGACAGGGGTCACTGAAGCTTTCTTT
TRBV27	TRBJ1-2	NA	few	CASSSRGNYGYTF	TGTGCCAGCAGTTCCAGGGGCAACTATGGCTACACCTTC
TRBV6-2/TRBV6-3	TRBJ2-7	NA	once	CASSWGDSTYEQYF	TGTGCCAGCAGTTGGGGGGACAGTACCTACGAGCAGTACTTC
TRBV15	TRBJ2-3	TRBD2	once	CATSKVSGVHSTDTQYF	TGTGCCACCAGCAAGGTTAGCGGGGTTCATAGCACAGATACGCAGTATTTT
TRBV11-2	TRBJ1-2	TRBD1	NA	CASSLDHRGLGYTF	TGTGCCAGCAGCTTAGACCACAGGGGGCTCGGCTACACCTTC
TRBV5-1	TRBJ2-3	TRBD2	NA	CASSLASGGPRTDTQYF	TGCGCCAGCAGCCTCGCTAGCGGGGGACCCCGCACAGATACGCAGTATTTT
TRBV2	TRBJ2-2	NA	NA	CASLWGPNTGELFF	TGTGCCAGTTTGTGGGGCCCGAACACCGGGGAGCTGTTTTTT
TRBV7-8	TRBJ1-6	NA	NA	CASSRGGVWGALENSPLHF	TGTGCCAGCAGCCGAGGGGGAGTCTGGGGAGCCCTAGAAAATTCACCCCTCCACTTT
TRBV7-9	TRBJ1-2	NA	NA	CASSLADYGYTF	TGTGCCAGCAGCTTAGCCGACTATGGCTACACCTTC
TRBV29-1	TRBJ1-5	NA	NA	CSVGEGSNQPQHF	TGCAGCGTTGGAGAGGGCAGTAATCAGCCCCAGCATTTT